The rows below give T cell receptor beta chains drawn from one sample of a study of T cell responses to AZD1222 COVID-19 vaccine. Assay used: immunoSEQ multiplex PCR; TCRdb lists only in-frame clones, some missing. The sample includes 90,000 to 110,000 clones, roughly 82% of them seen just once. The sample in question was peripheral blood, obtained on day 0 of AZD1222 vaccination. Receptors originate from an adult in good health. Both conserved end residues are part of each CDR3. D genes are given only for firm matches.

CDR3	length	V	J	D
CASSMLRGGSYNEQFF	16	TRBV19	TRBJ2-1	.
CASSQSRDWGGTQYF	15	TRBV3-1/TRBV3-2	TRBJ2-5	TRBD2
CASSFMRAGELFF	13	TRBV6-2/TRBV6-3	TRBJ2-2	.
CASSDRVSSNQPQHF	15	TRBV2	TRBJ1-5	.
CASSLGTGRRLNYGYTF	17	TRBV11-2	TRBJ1-2	.
CASNGGGEYNEQFF	14	TRBV19	TRBJ2-1	TRBD2
CASSEGAQSTDTQYF	15	TRBV6-4	TRBJ2-3	.
CAIAGTDEKLFF	12	TRBV10-3	TRBJ1-4	TRBD1
CASSLQGDQPQHF	13	TRBV12-3/TRBV12-4	TRBJ1-5	TRBD1
CASSLRQGNQPQHF	14	TRBV5-6	TRBJ1-5	TRBD1
CASSRGSMNTEAFF	14	TRBV11-3	TRBJ1-1	.
CASTPDRINQPQHF	14	TRBV2	TRBJ1-5	.
CASSLGSAAPQHF	13	TRBV7-2	TRBJ1-5	.
CASTLLREKLFF	12	TRBV6-5	TRBJ1-4	.
CATDKRWNTEAFF	13	TRBV23-1	TRBJ1-1	.
CASSIDRTATWYGYTF	16	TRBV19	TRBJ1-2	.
CASSPVGRDSPLHF	14	TRBV18	TRBJ1-6	.
CASSQVVGALDTQYF	15	TRBV4-3	TRBJ2-3	.
CASNSDRVGSGEAFF	15	TRBV19	TRBJ1-1	TRBD1
CASSLFGPSSNQPQHF	16	TRBV27	TRBJ1-5	.
CASSINPNYGYTF	13	TRBV19	TRBJ1-2	.
CATSRSGSRVGADTQYF	17	TRBV15	TRBJ2-3	.
CASSLAGQSYEQYF	14	TRBV7-6	TRBJ2-7	.
CATSGSIPGQGVF	13	TRBV24-1	TRBJ2-7	TRBD1
CASSLYQGHEQYF	13	TRBV27	TRBJ2-7	.
CASSDPGQGDVSYGYTF	17	TRBV4-1	TRBJ1-2	TRBD1
CASSEGRGRSYEQYF	15	TRBV6-1	TRBJ2-7	.
CATSRGDQEGNQPQHF	16	TRBV15	TRBJ1-5	.
CASILPGQGEAFF	13	TRBV19	TRBJ1-1	TRBD1
CASSHRTGTGSPLHF	15	TRBV3-1/TRBV3-2	TRBJ1-6	TRBD1